These 25 T cell receptor beta chains were sequenced from one sample in a study of cytomegalovirus exposure and HLA in healthy donors (dated by TCRdb to about 2017). Libraries were constructed by the immunoSEQ multiplex PCR assay. A mixture of 60 forward primers for TCR Vbeta segments and 13 reverse primers for TCR Jbeta segments was used in the multiplex PCR. The table comes from immuneACCESS by way of TCRdb, which keeps in-frame sequences with V and J called. Part of the clones is missing from these tables; in studies checked, under half for an unresolved V gene and the rest for unknown reasons. Present in this sample are over 75,000 clones, around four fifths of which were seen just once. Jointly, the top ten make up approximately 3.6% of the sample. The sample was PBMCs. These receptors all stem from a man in his thirties or forties in good health and CMV-seropositive.

This chain joins TRBV28 and TRBJ1-1, with D tentatively TRBD1 (6 bases). V was trimmed by 7 bases and J by 3 bases, leaving 12 bases between them. Germline V gene lookup returns CDR1 MDHEN and CDR2 SYDVKM. The CDR3 has 13 residues. CDR3: CASILQGYTEAFF. CDR3 sequence (DNA): TGTGCCAGCATCCTACAGGGTTACACTGAAGCTTTCTTT.

V is TRBV28 and J is TRBJ2-7; no reliable D call. This CDR3 is built from 11 residues. Germline lookup yields CDR1 MDHEN and CDR2 SYDVKM. Trimming shortened V by 6 bases and J by 0 bases, and 3 bases separated the two germline ends. This chain's CDR3 is CASSSSYEQYF. The CDR3 DNA reads as TGTGCCAGCAGCTCCTCCTACGAGCAGTACTTC.

The J gene is TRBJ2-7, the V gene TRBV18, with 7 bases lining up with TRBD1. V gave up 6 bases and J gave up 2 bases; unmatched junction bases: 10. Germline CDR1 and CDR2: KGHSH and LQKENI. CDR3 length: 15 residues. CDR3 nucleotides: TGTGCCAGCTCTCTCGGGACAGCCTCAACCTACGAGCAGTACTTC. Protein product: CASSLGTASTYEQYF.

J is TRBJ1-6 and V is TRBV9, with TRBD1 matching over 7 bases. V lost 0 bases, J lost 7 bases, and 1 base stayed unmatched. Germline V gene data show CDR1 as SGDLS and CDR2 as YYNGEE. The CDR3 runs 14 residues. CDR3: CASSVEGANSPLHF. As DNA, the CDR3 is TGTGCCAGCAGCGTAGAGGGGGCGAATTCACCCCTCCACTTT.

This clone was found once. V and J are TRBV10-3 and TRBJ2-7, with 13 bases that match TRBD2. This CDR3 contains 19 residues. The V segment lost 2 bases and the J segment 5 bases; nucleotides outside the gene matches: 15. The germline V gene has CDR1 ENHRY and CDR2 SYGVKD. The CDR3 DNA reads TGTGCCATCAGTGAGGGACTAGCGGGAGACCCCGCATCCTTACACGAGCAGTACTTC. Its protein product is CAISEGLAGDPASLHEQYF.

The genes are TRBV4-1 and TRBJ2-3; perhaps TRBD2 as D (6 bases). V gave up 4 bases and J gave up 6 bases, with 14 bases separating them. This CDR3 spans 14 amino acids. Germline V lookup: CDR1 MGHRA, CDR2 YSYEKL. The CDR3 region has the DNA TGCGCCAGCAGCCCCGGGGGAGTTACGGATACGCAGTATTTT. It yields the protein CASSPGGVTDTQYF.

V and J are TRBV28 and TRBJ2-1; TRBD2 matches 10 bases. The V and J ends lost 6 bases and 1 base, in that order; junction bases with no gene match: 0. CDR3 length equals 14 residues. Germline V lookup: CDR1 MDHEN, CDR2 SYDVKM. The CDR3 spells CASRLAGSYNEQFF. CDR3 DNA sequence: TGTGCCAGCAGACTAGCGGGATCCTACAATGAGCAGTTCTTC.

This chain links TRBV5-1 with TRBJ2-5; possible D gene TRBD1, 6 bases. CDR1 is SGHRS, CDR2 YFSETQ, per germline. This CDR3 is 15 amino acids long. Trimming left V 1 base short and J 1 base short, with 11 bases between. The CDR3 DNA reads TGCGCCAGCAGCTTGAGGACAGTGATCCAAGAGACCCAGTACTTC. Translation gives CASSLRTVIQETQYF.

This clone was found a few times. V usage is TRBV6-6 and J usage is TRBJ1-1, with unresolved D. The CDR3 contains 14 residues. Trimming removed 6 bases at V and 0 bases at J, with 11 bases between. The germline V gene encodes CDR1 MNHNY and CDR2 SVGAGI (reference sequence). The DNA for the CDR3 is TGTGCCAGCAGAATGGACGGGGTGAACACTGAAGCTTTCTTT. As protein: CASRMDGVNTEAFF.

V gene TRBV5-4 combines with J gene TRBJ1-3; D uncertain. Looked up from germline, CDR1 is SGHNT and CDR2 is YYREEE (reference sequence). The CDR3 spans 15 residues. The V end was cut by 4 bases, the J end by 0 bases, with 11 bases between. The CDR3 DNA follows: TGTGCCAGCAGCAGGGAGTGGGACTCTGGAAACACCATATATTTT. Its translation is CASSREWDSGNTIYF.

The chain links TRBV6-5 to TRBJ1-3, with D maybe TRBD1 (6 bases). The CDR3 sequence is 15 residues long. The ends were cut back, 6 bases at V and 4 bases at J, with 16 bases in the middle. Looked up from germline, CDR1 is MNHEY and CDR2 is SVGAGI. CDR3 region: CASSPTGVLGNTIYF. The DNA of the CDR3 is TGTGCCAGCAGCCCGACAGGTGTATTGGGAAACACCATATATTTT.

The chain links TRBV2 to TRBJ2-3; the D gene is possibly TRBD2 (5 bases). The V gene lost 7 bases and the J gene lost 2 bases, with 10 bases spanning the gap. CDR1 SNHLY and CDR2 FYNNEI come from the germline V gene. The CDR3 sequence is 13 residues long. The CDR3 DNA follows: TGTGCCAGCATGACGGGATACACAGATACGCAGTATTTT. The encoded protein is CASMTGYTDTQYF.

The V and J genes are TRBV7-9 and TRBJ2-1, with 7 bases lining up with TRBD1. In germline, CDR1 is SEHNR, CDR2 FQNEAQ (reference sequence). CDR3 length: 17 amino acids. The V gene end was trimmed by 7 bases and the J gene end by 6 bases; junction bases not matched to a gene: 18. The CDR3 region has the DNA TGTGCCAGCATCCTTAGGACAGGCCCGGAGAGGGGCAATGAGCAGTTCTTC. This encodes CASILRTGPERGNEQFF.

The rearrangement joins TRBV5-1 to TRBJ2-7, with D maybe TRBD2 (5 bases). The CDR3 extends over 14 amino acids. Germline CDR1 reads SGHRS; CDR2 reads YFSETQ. V lost 1 base to trimming and J lost 3 bases, with 11 bases between them. Here the CDR3 reads CASSLSYGDYEQYF. The CDR3, as DNA: TGCGCCAGCAGCTTGAGCTACGGGGACTACGAGCAGTACTTC.

The chain recombines TRBV6-5 with TRBJ1-4; TRBD1 matches 9 bases. Per the germline V gene, CDR1 is MNHEY and CDR2 is SVGAGI. The CDR3 extends over 14 amino acids. V dropped 6 bases and J dropped 8; count of bases not matched to a gene: 7. CDR3 coding DNA: TGTGCCAGCAGGAGGGACAGGGTGGGGGAAAAACTGTTTTTT. It specifies CASRRDRVGEKLFF.

This clone was detected a few times. The chain links TRBV7-6 to TRBJ2-5, with a possible D match to TRBD1 (6 bases). This CDR3 comprises 13 residues. The germline V gene encodes CDR1 SGHVS and CDR2 FNYEAQ. V dropped 5 bases and J dropped 3 bases, with 10 bases sitting between them. CDR3 DNA: TGTGCCAGCAGCCAACAGGGAGAAGAGACCCAGTACTTC. This codes for CASSQQGEETQYF.

V usage is TRBV6-6 and J usage is TRBJ1-1; D perhaps matches TRBD1 (6 bases). Germline V CDR1 and CDR2: MNHNY, SVGAGI (reference sequence). V was trimmed by 0 bases and J by 0 bases, leaving 11 bases between them. This CDR3 is 16 amino acids long. The CDR3 DNA follows: TGTGCCAGCAGTTACTCGAATCCAGGGGTGAACACTGAAGCTTTCTTT. Its translation: CASSYSNPGVNTEAFF.

The chain has TRBV10-3 and TRBJ2-7; D is perhaps TRBD2 (5 bases). V lost 4 bases and J lost 0, with 10 bases in between. Per the germline V gene, CDR1 is ENHRY and CDR2 is SYGVKD. CDR3 size: 14 residues. CDR3 coding DNA: TGTGCCATCAGTGGGGTAGGGAGCTCCTACGAGCAGTACTTC. This gives the protein CAISGVGSSYEQYF.

The chain couples TRBV18 to TRBJ2-5; D uncertain. V was shortened by 3 bases and J by 5 bases, with 13 bases between the two germline ends. From germline, CDR1 is KGHSH and CDR2 LQKENI. The CDR3 covers 14 residues. CDR3: CASSPKANKETQYF. In nucleotides, the CDR3 is TGTGCCAGCTCACCGAAAGCTAATAAGGAGACCCAGTACTTC.

V usage is TRBV10-3 and J usage is TRBJ2-2; 10 nucleotides match TRBD1. J lost 7 bases, V lost 6 bases, and 2 bases had no gene match. Germline-derived CDR1 and CDR2 are ENHRY and SYGVKD. The CDR3 extends over 13 amino acids. CDR3 coding DNA: TGTGCCATCAGAGGACAGGGGGACGGGGAGCTGTTTTTT. Translation: CAIRGQGDGELFF.

This chain uses TRBV28 with TRBJ2-1, with TRBD2 matching over 8 bases. The CDR3 sequence is 15 residues long. Germline CDR1 is MDHEN and CDR2 is SYDVKM. J was trimmed by 6 bases and V by 6 bases; bases with no gene match: 10. For the CDR3, the DNA is TGTGCCAGCAGACTCCCGGGACTAGGGGGCAATGAGCAGTTCTTC. Translated: CASRLPGLGGNEQFF.

This clone occurred once. The V gene is TRBV6-5, the J gene TRBJ2-1; perhaps TRBD1 as D (6 bases). The germline gives CDR1 MNHEY, CDR2 SVGAGI. The CDR3 is made up of 13 amino acids. Trimming left V 5 bases short and J 7 bases short, with 12 bases between. The CDR3 DNA is TGTGCCAGCAGTCCTCAGGGGAATAATGAGCAGTTCTTC. Translated: CASSPQGNNEQFF.

In its sample, this clone was seen once. V and J are TRBV28 and TRBJ2-4; tentative D call: TRBD2 (6 bases). The CDR3 consists of 14 residues. The V end was cut by 10 bases, the J end by 8 bases, with 21 bases between. Per germline, CDR1 MDHEN and CDR2 SYDVKM. The CDR3 nucleotides read TGTGCCACCTCTCGCGGGACCACGGGGCACATTCAGTACTTC. Amino acid sequence: CATSRGTTGHIQYF.

The chain employs TRBV5-1 and TRBJ2-5, with TRBD1 identical over 8 bases. V lost 0 bases, J lost 7 bases, and 8 bases stayed unmatched. The CDR3 is 15 amino acids. Germline CDR1 reads SGHRS; CDR2 reads YFSETQ. As DNA, the CDR3 is TGCGCCAGCAGCTTGGAGGACAGGGCGGCCGCGACCCAGTACTTC. This gives the protein CASSLEDRAAATQYF.

The chain joins TRBV5-1 to TRBJ2-1, with 8 bases that match TRBD2. The CDR3 loop spans 16 amino acids. V gave up 4 bases and J gave up 3 bases; unmatched junction bases: 9. Germline V gene lookup returns CDR1 SGHRS and CDR2 YFSETQ. The CDR3 nucleotides read TGCGCCAGCAGCAATCCAGCGGGAGCCATCTACAATGAGCAGTTCTTC. Protein sequence: CASSNPAGAIYNEQFF.